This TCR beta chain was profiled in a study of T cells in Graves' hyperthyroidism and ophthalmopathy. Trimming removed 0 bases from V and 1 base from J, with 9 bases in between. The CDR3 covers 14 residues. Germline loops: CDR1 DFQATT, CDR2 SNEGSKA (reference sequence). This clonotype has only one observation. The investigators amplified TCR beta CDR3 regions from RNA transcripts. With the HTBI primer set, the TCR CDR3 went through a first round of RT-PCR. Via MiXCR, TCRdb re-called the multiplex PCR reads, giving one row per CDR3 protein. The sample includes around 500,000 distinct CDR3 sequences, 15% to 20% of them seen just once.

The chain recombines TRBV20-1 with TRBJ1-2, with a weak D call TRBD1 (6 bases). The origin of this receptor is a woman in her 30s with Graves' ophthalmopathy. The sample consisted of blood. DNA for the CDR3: TGCAGTGCTAGAGAAGTACAGGGTAACTATGGCTACACCTTC. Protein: CSAREVQGNYGYTF.